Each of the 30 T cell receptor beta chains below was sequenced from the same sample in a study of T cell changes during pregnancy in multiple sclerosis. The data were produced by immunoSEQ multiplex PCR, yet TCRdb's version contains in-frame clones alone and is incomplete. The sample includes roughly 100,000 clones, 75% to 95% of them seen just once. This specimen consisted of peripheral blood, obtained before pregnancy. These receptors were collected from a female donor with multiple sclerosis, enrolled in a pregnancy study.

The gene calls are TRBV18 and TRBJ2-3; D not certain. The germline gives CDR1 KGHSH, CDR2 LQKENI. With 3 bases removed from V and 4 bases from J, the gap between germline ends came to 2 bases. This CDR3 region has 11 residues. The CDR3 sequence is CASSPADTQYF. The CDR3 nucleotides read TGTGCCAGCTCACCCGCAGATACGCAGTATTTT.

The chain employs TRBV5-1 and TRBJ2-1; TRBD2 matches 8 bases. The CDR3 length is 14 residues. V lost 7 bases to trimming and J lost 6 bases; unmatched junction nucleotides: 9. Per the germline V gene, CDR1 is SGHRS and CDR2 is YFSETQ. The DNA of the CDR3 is TGCGCCAGCTCCGGGACTAGGGGATCCAATGAGCAGTTCTTC. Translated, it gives CASSGTRGSNEQFF.

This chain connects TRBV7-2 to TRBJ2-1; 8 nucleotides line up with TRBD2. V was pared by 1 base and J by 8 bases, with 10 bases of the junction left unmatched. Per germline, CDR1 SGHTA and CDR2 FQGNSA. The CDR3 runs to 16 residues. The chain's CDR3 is CASSLVFGTSIYEQFF. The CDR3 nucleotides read TGTGCCAGCAGCTTAGTTTTCGGGACTAGTATCTATGAGCAGTTCTTC.

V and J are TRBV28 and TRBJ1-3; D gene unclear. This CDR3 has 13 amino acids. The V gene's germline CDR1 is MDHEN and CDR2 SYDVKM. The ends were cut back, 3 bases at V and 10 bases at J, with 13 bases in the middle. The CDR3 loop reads CASSLDVEGTIYF. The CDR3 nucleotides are TGTGCCAGCAGTTTGGACGTCGAGGGTACCATATATTTT.

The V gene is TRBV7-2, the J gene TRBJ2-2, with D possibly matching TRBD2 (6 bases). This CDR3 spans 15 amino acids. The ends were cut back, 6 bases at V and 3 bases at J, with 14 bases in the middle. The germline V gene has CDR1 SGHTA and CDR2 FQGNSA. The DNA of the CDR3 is TGTGCCAGCAGGTTCGGAGGGCCGCACACCGGGGAGCTGTTTTTT. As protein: CASRFGGPHTGELFF.

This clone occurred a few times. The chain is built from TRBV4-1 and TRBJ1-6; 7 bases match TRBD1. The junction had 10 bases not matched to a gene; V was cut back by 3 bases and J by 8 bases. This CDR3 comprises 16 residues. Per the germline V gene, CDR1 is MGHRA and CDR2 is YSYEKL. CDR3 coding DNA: TGCGCCAGCAGCCACATAGGACAGGTCTCCTATTCACCCCTCCACTTT. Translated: CASSHIGQVSYSPLHF.

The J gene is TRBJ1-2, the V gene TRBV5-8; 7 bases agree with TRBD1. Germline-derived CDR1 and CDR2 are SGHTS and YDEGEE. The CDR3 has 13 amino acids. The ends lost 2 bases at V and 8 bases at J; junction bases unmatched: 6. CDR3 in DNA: TGTGCCAGCAGCTTAGGCAGGGGGTACGGCTACACCTTC. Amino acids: CASSLGRGYGYTF.

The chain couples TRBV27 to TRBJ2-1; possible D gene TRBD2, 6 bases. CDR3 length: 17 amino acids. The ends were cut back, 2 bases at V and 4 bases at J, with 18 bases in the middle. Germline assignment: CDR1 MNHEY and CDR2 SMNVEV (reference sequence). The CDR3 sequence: CASSLSPAEGNYNEQFF. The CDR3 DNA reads TGTGCCAGCAGTTTAAGTCCAGCGGAGGGAAATTACAATGAGCAGTTCTTC.

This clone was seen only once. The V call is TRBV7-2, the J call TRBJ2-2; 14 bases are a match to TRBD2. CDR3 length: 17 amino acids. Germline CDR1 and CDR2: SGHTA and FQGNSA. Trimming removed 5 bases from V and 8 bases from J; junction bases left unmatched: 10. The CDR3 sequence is CASSKSGLAGGWGELFF. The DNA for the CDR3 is TGTGCCAGCAGCAAAAGCGGACTAGCGGGGGGTTGGGGGGAGCTGTTTTTT.

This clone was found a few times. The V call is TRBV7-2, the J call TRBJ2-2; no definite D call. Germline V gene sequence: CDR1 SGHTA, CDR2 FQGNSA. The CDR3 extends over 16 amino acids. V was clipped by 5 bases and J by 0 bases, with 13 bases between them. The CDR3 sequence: CASSVSLRSNTGELFF. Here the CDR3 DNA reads TGTGCCAGCAGCGTTTCACTCCGGTCGAACACCGGGGAGCTGTTTTTT.

This CDR3 is CASSEGAAGPLHF. Written as DNA, the CDR3 is TGCGCCAGCAGTGAGGGAGCTGCGGGACCCCTCCACTTT. The chain employs TRBV10-2 and TRBJ1-6; D is uncertain. The V and J ends lost 2 bases and 12 bases respectively, with 11 bases between them. CDR1 WSHSY and CDR2 SAAADI come from the germline V gene. The CDR3 runs to 13 residues.

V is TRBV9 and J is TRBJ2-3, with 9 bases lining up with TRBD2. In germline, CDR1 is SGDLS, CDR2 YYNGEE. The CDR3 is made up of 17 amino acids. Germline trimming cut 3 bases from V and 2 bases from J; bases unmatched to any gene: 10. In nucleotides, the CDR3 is TGTGCCAGCAGCGGGGGGTCTAGCGGGGCTTTCACAGATACGCAGTATTTT. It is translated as CASSGGSSGAFTDTQYF.

CDR3 nucleotides: TGTGCCAGTAGTACCACAGGGGGCTACACTGAAGCTTTCTTT. It codes for CASSTTGGYTEAFF. V and J are TRBV19 and TRBJ1-1; TRBD1 matches 9 bases. Germline V CDR1 and CDR2: LNHDA, SQIVND (reference sequence). With V trimmed by 4 bases and J by 3 bases, 3 bases remained unmatched. The CDR3 contains 14 residues.

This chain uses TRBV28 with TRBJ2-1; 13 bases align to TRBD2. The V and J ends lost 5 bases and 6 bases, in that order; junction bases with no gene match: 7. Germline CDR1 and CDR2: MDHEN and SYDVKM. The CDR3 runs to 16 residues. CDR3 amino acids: CASSKLAGGPPNEQFF. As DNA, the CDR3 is TGTGCCAGCAGTAAACTAGCGGGAGGGCCCCCCAATGAGCAGTTCTTC.

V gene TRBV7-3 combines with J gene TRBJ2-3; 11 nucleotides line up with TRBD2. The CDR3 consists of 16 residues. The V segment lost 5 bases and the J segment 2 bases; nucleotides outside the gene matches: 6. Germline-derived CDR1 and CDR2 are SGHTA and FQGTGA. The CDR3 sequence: CASSPVAGGLTDTQYF. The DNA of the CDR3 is TGTGCCAGCAGCCCAGTAGCGGGAGGGCTCACAGATACGCAGTATTTT. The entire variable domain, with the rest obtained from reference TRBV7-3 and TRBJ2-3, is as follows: GAGVSQTPSNKVTEKGKYVELRCDPISGHTALYWYRQSLGQGPEFLIYFQGTGAADDSGLPNDRFFAVRPEGSVSTLKIQRTERGDSAVYLCASSPVAGGLTDTQYFGPGTRLTVL.

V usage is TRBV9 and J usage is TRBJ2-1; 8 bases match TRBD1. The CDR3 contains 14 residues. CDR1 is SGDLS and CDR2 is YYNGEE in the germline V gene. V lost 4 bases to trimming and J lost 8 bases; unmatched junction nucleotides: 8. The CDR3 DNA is TGTGCCAGCAGCCCATGGACAGGGCTCGATGAGCAGTTCTTC. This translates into CASSPWTGLDEQFF.

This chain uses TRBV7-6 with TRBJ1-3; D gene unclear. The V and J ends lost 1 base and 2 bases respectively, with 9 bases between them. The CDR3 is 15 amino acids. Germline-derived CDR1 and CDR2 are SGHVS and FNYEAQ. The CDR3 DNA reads TGTGCCAGCAGCTTAGACTCCCACCCTGGAAACACCATATATTTT. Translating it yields CASSLDSHPGNTIYF.

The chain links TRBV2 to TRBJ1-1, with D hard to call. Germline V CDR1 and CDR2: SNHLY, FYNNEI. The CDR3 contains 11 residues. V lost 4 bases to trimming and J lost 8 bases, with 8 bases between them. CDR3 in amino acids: CASSVTLEAFF. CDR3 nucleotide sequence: TGTGCCAGCAGTGTCACATTGGAAGCTTTCTTT.

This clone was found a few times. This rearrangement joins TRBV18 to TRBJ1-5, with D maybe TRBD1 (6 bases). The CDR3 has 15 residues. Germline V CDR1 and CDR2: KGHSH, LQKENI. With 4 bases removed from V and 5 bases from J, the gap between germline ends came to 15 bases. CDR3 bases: TGTGCCAGCTCACTATTACAGGGAGGGGATCAGCCCCAGCATTTT. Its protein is CASSLLQGGDQPQHF.

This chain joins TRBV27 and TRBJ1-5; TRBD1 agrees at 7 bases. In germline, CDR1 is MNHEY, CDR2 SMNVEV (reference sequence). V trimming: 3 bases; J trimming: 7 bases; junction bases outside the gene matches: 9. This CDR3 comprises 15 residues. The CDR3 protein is CASSFKTGWGQPQHF. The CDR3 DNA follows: TGTGCCAGCAGTTTCAAGACAGGGTGGGGACAGCCCCAGCATTTT.

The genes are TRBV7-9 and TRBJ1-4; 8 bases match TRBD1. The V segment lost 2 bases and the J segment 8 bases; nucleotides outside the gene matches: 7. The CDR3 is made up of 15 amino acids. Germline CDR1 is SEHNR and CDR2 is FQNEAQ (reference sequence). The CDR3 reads CASSLKQGAREKLFF. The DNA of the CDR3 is TGTGCCAGCAGCTTAAAGCAGGGGGCGCGGGAAAAACTGTTTTTT.

The CDR3 spells CASSPETISYEQYF. CDR3 coding DNA: TGTGCCAGCAGCCCCGAGACTATCTCCTACGAGCAGTACTTC. V and J are TRBV7-9 and TRBJ2-7; TRBD2 is a possible D gene (5 bases). Looked up from germline, CDR1 is SEHNR and CDR2 is FQNEAQ (reference sequence). The CDR3 contains 14 residues. V was shortened by 5 bases and J by 0 bases, with 11 bases between the two germline ends. The whole variable domain, filled in from reference TRBV7-9 and TRBJ2-7, reads DTGVSQNPRHKITKRGQNVTFRCDPISEHNRLYWYRQTLGQGPEFLTYFQNEAQLEKSRLLSDRFSAERPKGSFSTLEIQRTEQGDSAMYLCASSPETISYEQYFGPGTRLTVT.

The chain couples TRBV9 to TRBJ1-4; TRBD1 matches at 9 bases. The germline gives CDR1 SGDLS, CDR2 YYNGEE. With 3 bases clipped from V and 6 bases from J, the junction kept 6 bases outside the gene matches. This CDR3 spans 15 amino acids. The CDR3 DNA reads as TGTGCCAGCAGCGAAACAGGGGGCAGGGATGAAAAACTGTTTTTT. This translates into CASSETGGRDEKLFF.

This chain's CDR3 is CASSYGQGTEAFF. Written as DNA, the CDR3 is TGTGCCAGCAGCTATGGACAGGGAACTGAAGCTTTCTTT. The chain couples TRBV7-2 to TRBJ1-1; 8 bases line up with TRBD1. There are 13 residues in the CDR3. Germline lookup yields CDR1 SGHTA and CDR2 FQGNSA. Unmatched junction bases numbered 3, after V lost 4 bases and J lost 5 bases.

The CDR3 coding sequence is TGTGCCAGCAGCTTAGGGGGGAGGGCGACGTGGACGAACACTGAAGCTTTCTTT. Amino acid sequence: CASSLGGRATWTNTEAFF. The genes are TRBV7-8 and TRBJ1-1; possible D gene TRBD1, 5 bases. Germline V lookup: CDR1 SGHVS, CDR2 FQNEAQ. Deletions cut 1 base from V and 1 base from J, with 19 bases between. CDR3 length equals 18 residues. The full variable domain, in which reference TRBV7-8 and TRBJ1-1 provide the parts outside the CDR3, is GAGVSQSPRYKVAKRGQDVALRCDPISGHVSLFWYQQALGQGPEFLTYFQNEAQLDKSGLPSDRFFAERPEGSVSTLKIQRTQQEDSAVYLCASSLGGRATWTNTEAFFGQGTRLTVV.

The CDR3 protein is CASSPLPSGSYNEQFF. Here the CDR3 DNA reads TGCGCCAGCAGCCCCCTCCCCAGCGGGAGTTACAATGAGCAGTTCTTC. V and J are TRBV5-1 and TRBJ2-1; 8 bases map to TRBD2. Germline CDR1 and CDR2: SGHRS and YFSETQ. V gave up 4 bases and J gave up 4 bases; unmatched junction bases: 10. This CDR3 contains 16 residues.

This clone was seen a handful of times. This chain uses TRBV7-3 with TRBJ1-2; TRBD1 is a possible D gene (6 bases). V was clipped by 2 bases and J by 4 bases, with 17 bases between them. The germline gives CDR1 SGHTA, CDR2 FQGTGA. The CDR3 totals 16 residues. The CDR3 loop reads CASSLGQPSSSYGYTF. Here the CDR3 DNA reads TGTGCCAGCAGCTTAGGACAGCCGAGTTCCTCCTATGGCTACACCTTC.

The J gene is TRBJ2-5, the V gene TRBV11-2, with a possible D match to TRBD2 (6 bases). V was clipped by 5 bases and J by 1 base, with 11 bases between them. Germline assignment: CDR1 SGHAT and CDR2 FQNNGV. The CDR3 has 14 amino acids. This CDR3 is CASSALARQETQYF. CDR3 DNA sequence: TGTGCCAGCAGCGCACTAGCCCGCCAAGAGACCCAGTACTTC.

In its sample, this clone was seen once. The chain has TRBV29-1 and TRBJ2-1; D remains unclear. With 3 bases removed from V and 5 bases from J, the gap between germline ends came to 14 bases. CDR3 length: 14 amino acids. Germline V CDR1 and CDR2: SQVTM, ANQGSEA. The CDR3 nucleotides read TGCAGCGTTGATACGGGTCGAGTCCACAATGAGCAGTTCTTC. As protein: CSVDTGRVHNEQFF.

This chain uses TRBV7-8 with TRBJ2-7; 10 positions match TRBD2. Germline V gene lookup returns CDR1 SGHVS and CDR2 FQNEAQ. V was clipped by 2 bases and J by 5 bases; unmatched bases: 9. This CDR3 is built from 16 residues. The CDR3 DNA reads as TGTGCCAGCAGCTTAAGGCCAGCGGGAGGGGTAAACGAGCAGTACTTC. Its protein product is CASSLRPAGGVNEQYF.